This TCR beta chain emerged from a study of early T cells in non-severe SARS-CoV-2 infection. In the study overall: RNA in bulk from unsorted whole blood was sequenced, and chains were unpaired. Study-level points and caveats: In VDJdb matching, anti-spike CD8 responses were favored while private and CD4 specificities went missing.

This clonotype turned up a few times. Its antigen remains unidentified. Attachment of unique molecular identifiers was made to individual cDNA molecules. In TCRdb, the 5' RACE reads were re-called with MiXCR into one record per CDR3 protein. Altogether over 95,000 distinct CDR3 sequences are present, around a sixth being singletons, with the ten largest covering about 1.3%. The CDR3 has 14 residues. Germline V gives CDR1 LGHDT, CDR2 YNNKEL (reference sequence). Between the trimmed V and J ends, which lost 1 base and 6 bases, there was a span of 10 bases. Sequenced: whole blood. V gene TRBV3-1 combines with J gene TRBJ2-1; D ambiguous. The source is an adult who was a healthcare worker with PCR-confirmed SARS-CoV-2 infection or an uninfected control (not recorded which). CDR3 region: CASSQGKGPNEQFF. CDR3 nucleotide sequence: TGTGCCAGCAGCCAAGGTAAAGGGCCCAATGAGCAGTTCTTC.